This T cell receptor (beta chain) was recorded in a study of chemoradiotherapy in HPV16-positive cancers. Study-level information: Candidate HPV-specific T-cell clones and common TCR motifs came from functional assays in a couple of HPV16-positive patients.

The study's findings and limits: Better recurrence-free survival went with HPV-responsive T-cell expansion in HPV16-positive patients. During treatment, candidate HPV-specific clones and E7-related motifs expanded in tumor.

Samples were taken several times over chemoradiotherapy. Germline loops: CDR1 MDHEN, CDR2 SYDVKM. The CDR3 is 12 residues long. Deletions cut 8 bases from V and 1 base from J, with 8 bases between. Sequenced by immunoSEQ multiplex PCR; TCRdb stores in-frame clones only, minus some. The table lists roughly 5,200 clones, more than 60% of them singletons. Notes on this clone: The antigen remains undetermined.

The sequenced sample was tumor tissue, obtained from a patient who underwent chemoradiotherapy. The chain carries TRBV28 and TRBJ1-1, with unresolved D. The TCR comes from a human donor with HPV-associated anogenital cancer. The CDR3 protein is CASGRSNTEAFF. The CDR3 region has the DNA TGTGCCAGCGGGCGGTCGAACACTGAAGCTTTCTTT. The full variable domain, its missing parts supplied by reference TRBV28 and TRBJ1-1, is DVKVTQSSRYLVKRTGEKVFLECVQDMDHENMFWYRQDPGLGLRLIYFSYDVKMKEKGDIPEGYSVSREKKERFSLILESASTNQTSMYLCASGRSNTEAFFGQGTRLTVV.